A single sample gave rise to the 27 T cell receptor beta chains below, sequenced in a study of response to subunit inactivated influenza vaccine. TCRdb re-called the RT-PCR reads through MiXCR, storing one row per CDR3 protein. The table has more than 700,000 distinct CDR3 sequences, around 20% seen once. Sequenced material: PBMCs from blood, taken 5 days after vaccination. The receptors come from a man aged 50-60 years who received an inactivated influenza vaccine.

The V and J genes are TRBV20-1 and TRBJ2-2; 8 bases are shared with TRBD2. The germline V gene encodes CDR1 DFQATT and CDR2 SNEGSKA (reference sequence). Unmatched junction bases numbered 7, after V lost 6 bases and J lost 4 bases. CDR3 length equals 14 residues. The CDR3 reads CSADRGGSTGELFF. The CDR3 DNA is TGCAGTGCCGATCGGGGGGGTAGCACCGGGGAGCTGTTTTTT.

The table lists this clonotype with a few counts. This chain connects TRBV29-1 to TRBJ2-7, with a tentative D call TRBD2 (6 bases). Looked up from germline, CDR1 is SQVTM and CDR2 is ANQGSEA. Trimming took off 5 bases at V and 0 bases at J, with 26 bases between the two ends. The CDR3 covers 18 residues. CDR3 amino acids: CSVTFGGAPLDYSYEQYF. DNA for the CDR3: TGCAGCGTTACCTTTGGGGGAGCCCCACTGGACTACTCCTACGAGCAGTACTTC.

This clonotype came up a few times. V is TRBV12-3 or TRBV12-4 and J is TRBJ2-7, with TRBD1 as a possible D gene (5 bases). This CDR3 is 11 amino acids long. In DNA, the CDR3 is TGTGAACAGGCAGGGAACTACGAGCAGTACTTC. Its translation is CEQAGNYEQYF.

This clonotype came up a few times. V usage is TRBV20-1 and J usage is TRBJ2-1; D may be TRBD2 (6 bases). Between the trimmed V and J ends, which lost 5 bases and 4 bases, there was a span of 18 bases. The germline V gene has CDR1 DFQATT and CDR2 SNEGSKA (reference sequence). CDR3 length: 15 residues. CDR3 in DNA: TGCAGTGCTCCCAATAGACGCGGGAAGTACAATGAGCAGTTCTTC. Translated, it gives CSAPNRRGKYNEQFF.

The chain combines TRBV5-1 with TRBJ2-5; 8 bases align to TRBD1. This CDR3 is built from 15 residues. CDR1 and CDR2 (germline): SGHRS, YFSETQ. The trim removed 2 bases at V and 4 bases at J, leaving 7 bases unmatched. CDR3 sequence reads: CASSFPQGVRETQYF. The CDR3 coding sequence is TGCGCCAGCAGCTTCCCACAGGGGGTTAGAGAGACCCAGTACTTC.

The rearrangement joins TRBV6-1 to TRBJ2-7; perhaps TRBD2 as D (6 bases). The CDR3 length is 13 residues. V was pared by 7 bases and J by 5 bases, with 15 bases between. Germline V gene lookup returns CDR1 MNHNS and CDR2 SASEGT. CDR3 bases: TGTGCCAGCAAGGGGACTCCGTTTGACGAGCAGTACTTC. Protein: CASKGTPFDEQYF.

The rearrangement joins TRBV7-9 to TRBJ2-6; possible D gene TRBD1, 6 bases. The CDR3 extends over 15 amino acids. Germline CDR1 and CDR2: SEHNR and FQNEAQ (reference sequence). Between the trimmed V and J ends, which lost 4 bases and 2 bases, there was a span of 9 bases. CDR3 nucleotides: TGTGCCAGCAGCTCCAACAGGGCTGGGGCCAACGTCCTGACTTTC. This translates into CASSSNRAGANVLTF.

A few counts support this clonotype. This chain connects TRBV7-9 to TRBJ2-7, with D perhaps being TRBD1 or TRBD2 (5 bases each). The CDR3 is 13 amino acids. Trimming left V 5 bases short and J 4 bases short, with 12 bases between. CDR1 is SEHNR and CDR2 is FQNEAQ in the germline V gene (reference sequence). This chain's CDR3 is CASSVGELYEQYF. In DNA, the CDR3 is TGTGCCAGCAGCGTGGGGGAGCTATACGAGCAGTACTTC.

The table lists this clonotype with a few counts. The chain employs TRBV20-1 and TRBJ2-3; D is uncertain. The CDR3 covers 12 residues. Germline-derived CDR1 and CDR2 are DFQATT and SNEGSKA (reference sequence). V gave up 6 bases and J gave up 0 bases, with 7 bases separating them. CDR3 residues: CSAQISTDTQYF. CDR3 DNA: TGCAGTGCGCAGATTAGCACAGATACGCAGTATTTT.

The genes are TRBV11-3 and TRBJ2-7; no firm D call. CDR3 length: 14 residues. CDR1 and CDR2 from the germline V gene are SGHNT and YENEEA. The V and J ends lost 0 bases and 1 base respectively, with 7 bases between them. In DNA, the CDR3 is TGTGCCAGCAGCTTAGATGGATGGTCCTACGAGCAGTACTTC. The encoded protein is CASSLDGWSYEQYF. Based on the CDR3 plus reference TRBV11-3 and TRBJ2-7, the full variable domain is EAGVVQSPRYKIIEKKQPVAFWCNPISGHNTLYWYLQNLGQGPELLIRYENEEAVDDSQLPKDRFSAERLKGVDSTLKIQPAELGDSAVYLCASSLDGWSYEQYFGPGTRLTVT.

The CDR3 region is CASSSSASGGQYTQYF. In DNA, the CDR3 is TGTGCCAGCAGCTCCTCGGCTAGCGGGGGACAATATACGCAGTATTTT. V gene TRBV7-2 combines with J gene TRBJ2-3; the match to TRBD2 covers 10 bases. Trimming removed 4 bases from V and 7 bases from J; junction bases left unmatched: 11. Germline V CDR1 and CDR2: SGHTA, FQGNSA. The CDR3 extends over 16 amino acids.

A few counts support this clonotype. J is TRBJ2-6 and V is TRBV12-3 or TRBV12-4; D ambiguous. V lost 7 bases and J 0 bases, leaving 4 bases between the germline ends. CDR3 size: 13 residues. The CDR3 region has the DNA TGTGCCAGCACACCCTCTGGGGCCAACGTCCTGACTTTC. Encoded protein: CASTPSGANVLTF.

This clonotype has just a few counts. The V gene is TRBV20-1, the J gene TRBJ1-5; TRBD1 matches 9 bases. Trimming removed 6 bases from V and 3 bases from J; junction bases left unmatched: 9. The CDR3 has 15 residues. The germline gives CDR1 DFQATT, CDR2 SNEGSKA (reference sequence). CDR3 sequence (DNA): TGCAGTGCGACAAGACAGGGGGGAATCAATCAGCCCCAGCATTTT. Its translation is CSATRQGGINQPQHF.

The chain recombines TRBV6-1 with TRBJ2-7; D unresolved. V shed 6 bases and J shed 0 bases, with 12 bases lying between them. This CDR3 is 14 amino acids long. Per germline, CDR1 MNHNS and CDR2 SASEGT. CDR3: CASRPAGLSYEQYF. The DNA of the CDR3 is TGTGCCAGCAGGCCCGCTGGCCTCTCCTACGAGCAGTACTTC.

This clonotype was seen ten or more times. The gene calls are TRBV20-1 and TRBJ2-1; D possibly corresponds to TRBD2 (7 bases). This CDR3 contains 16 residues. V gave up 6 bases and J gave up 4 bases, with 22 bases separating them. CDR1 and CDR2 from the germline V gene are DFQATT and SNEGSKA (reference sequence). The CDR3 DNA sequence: TGCAGTGCGCGAACGAGCGGGACACTCAAGTACAATGAGCAGTTCTTC. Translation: CSARTSGTLKYNEQFF.

CDR3 amino acids: CASSNRDRGYYGYTF. For the CDR3, the DNA is TGTGCCAGCAGCAACCGGGACAGGGGATACTATGGCTACACCTTC. This chain joins TRBV5-6 and TRBJ1-2, with 10 bases lining up with TRBD1. J lost 3 bases, V lost 4 bases, and 6 bases had no gene match. Germline V gene lookup returns CDR1 SGHDT and CDR2 YYEEEE. The CDR3 covers 15 residues.

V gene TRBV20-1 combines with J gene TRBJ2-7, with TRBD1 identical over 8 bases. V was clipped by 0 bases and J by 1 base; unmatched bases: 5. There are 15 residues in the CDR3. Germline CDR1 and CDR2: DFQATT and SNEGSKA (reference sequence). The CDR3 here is CSARDTTGESYEQYF. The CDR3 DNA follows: TGCAGTGCTAGAGATACGACAGGGGAGTCCTACGAGCAGTACTTC.

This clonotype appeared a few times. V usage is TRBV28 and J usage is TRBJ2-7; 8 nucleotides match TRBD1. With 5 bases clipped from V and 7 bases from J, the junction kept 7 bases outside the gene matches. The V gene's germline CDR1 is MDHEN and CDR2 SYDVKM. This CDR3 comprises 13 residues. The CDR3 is CASSPDRVSEQYF. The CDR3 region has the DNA TGTGCCAGCAGTCCGGACAGGGTTTCAGAGCAGTACTTC.

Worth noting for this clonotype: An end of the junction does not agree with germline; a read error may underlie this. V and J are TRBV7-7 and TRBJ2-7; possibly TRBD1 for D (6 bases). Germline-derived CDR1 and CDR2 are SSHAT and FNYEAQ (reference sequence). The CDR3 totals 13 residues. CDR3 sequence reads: CASSLGDTSEQYF. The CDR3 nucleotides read TGTGCTAGCAGCTTAGGGGACACTAGCGAGCAGTACTTC.

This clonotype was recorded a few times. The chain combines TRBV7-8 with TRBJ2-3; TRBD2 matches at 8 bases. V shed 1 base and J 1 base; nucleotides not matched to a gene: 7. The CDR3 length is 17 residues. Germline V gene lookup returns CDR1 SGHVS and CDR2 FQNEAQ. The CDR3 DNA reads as TGTGCCAGCAGCTTAGACGGTAGCGGGAAGGGCACAGATACGCAGTATTTT. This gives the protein CASSLDGSGKGTDTQYF.

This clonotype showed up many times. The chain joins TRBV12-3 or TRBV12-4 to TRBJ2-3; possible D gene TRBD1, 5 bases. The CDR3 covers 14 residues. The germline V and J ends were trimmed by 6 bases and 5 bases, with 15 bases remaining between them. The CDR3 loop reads CASSDRGMVDTQYF. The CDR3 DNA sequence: TGTGCCAGCAGCGATAGGGGAATGGTAGATACGCAGTATTTT.

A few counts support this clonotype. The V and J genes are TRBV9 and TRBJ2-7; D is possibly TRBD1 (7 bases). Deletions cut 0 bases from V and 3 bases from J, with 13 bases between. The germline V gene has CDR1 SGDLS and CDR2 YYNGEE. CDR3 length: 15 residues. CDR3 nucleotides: TGTGCCAGCAGCGTAGGAGGAGGGGGCAACTACGAGCAGTACTTC. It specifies CASSVGGGGNYEQYF.

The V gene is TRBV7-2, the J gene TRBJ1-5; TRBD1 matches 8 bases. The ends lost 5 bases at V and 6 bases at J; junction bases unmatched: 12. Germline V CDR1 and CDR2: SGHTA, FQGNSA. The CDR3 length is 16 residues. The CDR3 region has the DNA TGTGCCAGCAGCCCCCACGGGCAGGGGGCGAGTCAGCCCCAGCATTTT. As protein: CASSPHGQGASQPQHF.

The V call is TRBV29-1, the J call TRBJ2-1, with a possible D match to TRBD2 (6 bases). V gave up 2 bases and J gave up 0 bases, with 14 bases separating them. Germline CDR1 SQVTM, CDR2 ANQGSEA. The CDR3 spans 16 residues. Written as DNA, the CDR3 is TGCAGCGTTGAAACGGTCCCCGGGAGCTCCTACAATGAGCAGTTCTTC. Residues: CSVETVPGSSYNEQFF.

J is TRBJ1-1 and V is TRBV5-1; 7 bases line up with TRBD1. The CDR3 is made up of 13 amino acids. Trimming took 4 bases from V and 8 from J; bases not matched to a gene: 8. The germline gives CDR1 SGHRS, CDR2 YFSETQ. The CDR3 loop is CASSLRQGSEAFF. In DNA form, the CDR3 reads TGCGCCAGCAGCCTCAGACAGGGATCCGAAGCTTTCTTT. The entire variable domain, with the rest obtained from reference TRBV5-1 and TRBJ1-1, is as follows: KAGVTQTPRYLIKTRGQQVTLSCSPISGHRSVSWYQQTPGQGLQFLFEYFSETQRNKGNFPGRFSGRQFSNSRSEMNVSTLELGDSALYLCASSLRQGSEAFFGQGTRLTVV.

The CDR3 DNA follows: TGTGCCAGCAGCCCCCTGGGGGAGGGCCCCTACGAGCAGTACTTC. Protein sequence: CASSPLGEGPYEQYF. V and J are TRBV14 and TRBJ2-7, with 7 bases identical to TRBD2. V lost 4 bases, J lost 2 bases, and 8 bases stayed unmatched. This CDR3 comprises 15 residues. Germline CDR1 is SGHDN and CDR2 is FVKESK.

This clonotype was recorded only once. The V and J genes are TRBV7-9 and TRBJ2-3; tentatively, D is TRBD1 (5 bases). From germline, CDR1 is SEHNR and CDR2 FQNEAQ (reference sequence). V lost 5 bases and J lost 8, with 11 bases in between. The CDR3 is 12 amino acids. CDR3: CASSTGVGTQYF. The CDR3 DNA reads TGTGCCAGCAGCACAGGTGTGGGTACGCAGTATTTT.